A selection of T cell receptor beta chains follows, all from one sample in a study of T cells after yellow fever vaccination. Via MiXCR, TCRdb re-called the 5' RACE reads, giving one row per CDR3 protein. The table shows about 350,000 distinct CDR3 sequences, with roughly 11% occurring only once. This specimen was PBMCs, taken on the day of the first yellow fever vaccination. Every receptor here comes from a man aged 18 to 29 who received the YFV17D yellow fever vaccine. CDR3s include the opening cysteine and the closing phenylalanine or tryptophan. D genes are given only for firm matches. Rows may omit the clone size; those that give it use once, few, many or a size class.

few	TRBV27	.	TRBJ2-3	TGTGCCAGCAGTTTGGGTTGGTACGGGGTCGGGGCTAGCACAGATACGCAGTATTTT	CASSLGWYGVGASTDTQYF
.	TRBV6-6	TRBD1	TRBJ1-1	TGTGCCAGCAGGGGGACAGGGATCACTGAAGCTTTCTTT	CASRGTGITEAFF
few	TRBV3-1	.	TRBJ1-5	TGTGCCAGCAGCCAAAGCAGTCGTAATCAGCCCCAGCATTTT	CASSQSSRNQPQHF
few	TRBV2	.	TRBJ2-2	TGTGCCAGCAGTGACGGAGGGGGGGCACGAACCGGGGAGCTGTTTTTT	CASSDGGGARTGELFF
few	TRBV6-2/TRBV6-3	TRBD1	TRBJ1-2	TGTGCCAGCGGGACAGCTTATGGCTACACCTTC	CASGTAYGYTF
few	TRBV5-1	TRBD1	TRBJ2-7	TGCGCCAGCAGCCCTCTCGGACAGGGCAGCTCCTACGAGCAGTACTTC	CASSPLGQGSSYEQYF
few	TRBV5-1	.	TRBJ2-1	TGCGCCAGCAGCTTGGTTTTGCGGGGAGGAGAAGGCAATGAGCAGTTCTTC	CASSLVLRGGEGNEQFF
few	TRBV20-1	.	TRBJ1-5	TGCAGTGCTTATATTCAGGCTAATCAGCCCCAGCATTTT	CSAYIQANQPQHF
.	TRBV11-1	TRBD1	TRBJ1-5	TGTGCCAGCAGCACGGGGGCGACAGGGAGTTTTGAGCAGCCCCAGCATTTT	CASSTGATGSFEQPQHF
.	TRBV29-1	TRBD1	TRBJ2-1	TGCAGCGTTGAAGATCGCAGGGGGCGCTTCAATGAGCAGTTCTTC	CSVEDRRGRFNEQFF
.	TRBV20-1	TRBD2	TRBJ2-1	TGCAGTGCGAGGGGGGGGCTAGCGGGGGGCTCCTCCCTCGATGAGCAGTTCTTC	CSARGGLAGGSSLDEQFF
.	TRBV27	TRBD2	TRBJ2-5	TGTGCCAGCAGTTTAGTGGGGGATGGTAGCGGGGGGGCCGGGGAGACCCAGTACTTC	CASSLVGDGSGGAGETQYF
.	TRBV20-1	.	TRBJ2-3	TGCAGTGCTAGCTCCCTCTCCTGGAGCACAGATACGCAGTATTTT	CSASSLSWSTDTQYF
.	TRBV20-1	TRBD2	TRBJ2-7	TGCAGTGCTAGAGAAATCGGGACTAGCGGGGGGGCTCTGGACGAGCAGTACTTC	CSAREIGTSGGALDEQYF
few	TRBV6-2/TRBV6-3	.	TRBJ2-3	TGTGCCAGCAGAACCCCGGGACACACCACAGATACGCAGTATTTT	CASRTPGHTTDTQYF
.	TRBV15	.	TRBJ2-6	TGTGCCACTTCCAGCCTATCGAGCGGGGCCAACGTCCTGACTTTC	CATSSLSSGANVLTF
.	TRBV27	.	TRBJ1-4	TGTGCCAGCAGTCCCTACACGGGAAATGAAAAACTGTTTTTT	CASSPYTGNEKLFF
few	TRBV3-1	.	TRBJ1-2	TGTGCCAGCAGCCAAGATTTTTCGTTTGAGGGCGGCTTGGCTAACTATGGCTACACCTTC	CASSQDFSFEGGLANYGYTF
.	TRBV3-1	.	TRBJ2-2	TGTGCCAGCAGCCAATTTGTTACCGGGGAGCTGTTTTTT	CASSQFVTGELFF
many	TRBV20-1	.	TRBJ1-3	TGCAGTGCTAGAGGCCCCCTCTCTGGAAACACCATATATTTT	CSARGPLSGNTIYF
.	TRBV29-1	TRBD1	TRBJ2-7	TGCAGCGTTTCCGGGACAGGGAGCTCCTACGAGCAGTACTTC	CSVSGTGSSYEQYF
few	TRBV12-3/TRBV12-4	.	TRBJ2-7	TGTGCCAGCAGCCCTAGCCGGGGCGGGGTGCCCTACGAGCAGTACTTC	CASSPSRGGVPYEQYF
few	TRBV12-3/TRBV12-4	.	TRBJ1-1	TGTGCCAGCAGTCTACAGGGCGGGACTACTGAAGCTTTCTTT	CASSLQGGTTEAFF
.	TRBV7-3	.	TRBJ2-5	TGTGCCAGCAGCTCCGCAAGGGGAGGGGGCCAAGAGACCCAGTACTTC	CASSSARGGGQETQYF
few	TRBV1	.	TRBJ2-3	TGCACCAGCGTTAACTTAGCGGGGGGGCTATTTAGCACAGATACGCAGTATTTT	CTSVNLAGGLFSTDTQYF